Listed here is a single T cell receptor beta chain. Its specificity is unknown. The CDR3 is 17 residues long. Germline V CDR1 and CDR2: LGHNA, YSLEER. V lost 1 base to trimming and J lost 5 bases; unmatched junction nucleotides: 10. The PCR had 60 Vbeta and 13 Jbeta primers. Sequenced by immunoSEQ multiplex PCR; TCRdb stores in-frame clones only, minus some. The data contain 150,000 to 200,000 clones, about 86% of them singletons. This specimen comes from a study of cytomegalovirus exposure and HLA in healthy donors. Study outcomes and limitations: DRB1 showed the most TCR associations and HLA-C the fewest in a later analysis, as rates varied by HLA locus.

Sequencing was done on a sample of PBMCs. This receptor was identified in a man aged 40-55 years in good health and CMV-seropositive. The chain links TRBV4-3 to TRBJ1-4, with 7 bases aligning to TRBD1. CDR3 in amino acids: CASSQGGAGQSNEKLFF. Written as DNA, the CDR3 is TGCGCCAGCAGCCAAGGGGGGGCGGGACAGTCAAATGAAAAACTGTTTTTT.